Reported below is one T cell receptor (beta chain). This sample is drawn from a study of regulatory T cells in long-lasting Graves disease. Study at large: Recently diagnosed Graves' patients had received antithyroid drugs for under 3 months.

Germline lookup yields CDR1 ENHRY and CDR2 SYGVKD. V was cut by 5 bases and J by 2 bases, with 12 bases left in between. The CDR3 has 14 amino acids. As to time point: newly diagnosed GD, antithyroid drugs for less than 3 months. Researchers made the TCR library from RNA that was extracted from PBMCs. Libraries of TCR beta came from iRepertoire HTBI primers plus Arm-PCR of CDR3 regions. MiXCR, run by TCRdb on the multiplex PCR reads, gives a single entry per CDR3 protein. The sample shows about 440,000 distinct CDR3 sequences, more than 12% of them seen only once. The same sample was also studied in work on T cells in Graves' hyperthyroidism and ophthalmopathy.

J is TRBJ2-5 and V is TRBV10-3; the D is unclear. The material sequenced was peripheral blood mononuclear cells (PBMCs), taken at new diagnosis, from a patient treated with antithyroid drugs. This TCR derives from a woman younger than 45 with Graves disease. The CDR3 DNA is TGTGCCATCAGTCGCGCCGGCCCTCAAGAGACCCAGTACTTC. This codes for CAISRAGPQETQYF.